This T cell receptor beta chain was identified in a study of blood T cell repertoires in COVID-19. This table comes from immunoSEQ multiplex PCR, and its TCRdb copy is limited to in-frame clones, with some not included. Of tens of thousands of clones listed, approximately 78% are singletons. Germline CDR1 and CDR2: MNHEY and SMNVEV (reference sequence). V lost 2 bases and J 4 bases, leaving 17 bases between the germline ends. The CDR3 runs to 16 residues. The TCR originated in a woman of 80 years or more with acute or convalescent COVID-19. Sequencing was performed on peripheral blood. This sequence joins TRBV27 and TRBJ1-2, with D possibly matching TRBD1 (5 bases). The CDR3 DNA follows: TGTGCCAGCAGTTTAGTCGGGCAGGGATGGGGCTATGGCTACACCTTC. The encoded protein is CASSLVGQGWGYGYTF.